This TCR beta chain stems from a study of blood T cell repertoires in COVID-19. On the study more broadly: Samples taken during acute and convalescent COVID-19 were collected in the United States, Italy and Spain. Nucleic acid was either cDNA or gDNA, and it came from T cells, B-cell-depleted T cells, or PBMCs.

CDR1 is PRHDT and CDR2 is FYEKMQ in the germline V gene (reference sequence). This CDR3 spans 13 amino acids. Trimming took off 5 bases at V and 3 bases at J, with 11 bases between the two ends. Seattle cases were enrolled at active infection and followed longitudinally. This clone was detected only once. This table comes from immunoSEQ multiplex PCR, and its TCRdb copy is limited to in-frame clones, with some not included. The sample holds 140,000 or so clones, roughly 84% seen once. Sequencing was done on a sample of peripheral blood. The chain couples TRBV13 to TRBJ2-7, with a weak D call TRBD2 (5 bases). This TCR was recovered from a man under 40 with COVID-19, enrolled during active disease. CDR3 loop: CASSPTEGYEQYF. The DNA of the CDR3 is TGTGCCAGCAGCCCAACAGAGGGCTACGAGCAGTACTTC.